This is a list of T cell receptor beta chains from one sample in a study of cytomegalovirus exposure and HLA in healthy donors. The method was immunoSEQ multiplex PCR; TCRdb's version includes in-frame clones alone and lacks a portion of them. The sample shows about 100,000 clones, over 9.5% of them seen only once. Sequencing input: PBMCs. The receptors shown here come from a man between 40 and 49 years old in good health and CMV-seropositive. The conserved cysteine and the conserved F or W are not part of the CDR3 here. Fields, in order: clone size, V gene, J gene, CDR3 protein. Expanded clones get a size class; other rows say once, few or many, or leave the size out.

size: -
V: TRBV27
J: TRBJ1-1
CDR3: ASSLPRNTEAF

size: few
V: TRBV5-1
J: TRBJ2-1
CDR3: ASSLALPGANEQF

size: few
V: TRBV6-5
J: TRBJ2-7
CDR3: ASSLAGVYEQY

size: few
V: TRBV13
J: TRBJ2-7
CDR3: ASSPRSGDAYEQY

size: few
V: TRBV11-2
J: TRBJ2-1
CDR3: ASSLGPNNEQF

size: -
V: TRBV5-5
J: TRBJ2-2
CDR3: ASDDRGNTGELF

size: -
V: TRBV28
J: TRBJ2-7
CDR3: ASSGSSGRFYEQY

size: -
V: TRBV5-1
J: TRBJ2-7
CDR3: ASRTSASYEQY

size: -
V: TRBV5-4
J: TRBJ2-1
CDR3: ASSAGLDSYNEQF

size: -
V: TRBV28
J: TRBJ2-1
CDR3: ASRSRLDRSYNEQF

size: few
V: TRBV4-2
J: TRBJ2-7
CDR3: ASSQALGVSGEQY

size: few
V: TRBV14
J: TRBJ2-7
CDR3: ASSPAPYEQY

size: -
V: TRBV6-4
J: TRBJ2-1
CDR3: ASSDSGPGQGVSEQF

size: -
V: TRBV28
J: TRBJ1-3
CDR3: ASWTRTGGRNTIY

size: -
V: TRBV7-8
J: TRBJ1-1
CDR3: ASSRWTLDRVNTEAF

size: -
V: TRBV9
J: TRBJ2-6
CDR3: ASSGTSASSGANVLT

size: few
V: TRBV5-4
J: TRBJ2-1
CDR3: ASSFLPSGSRVNEQF

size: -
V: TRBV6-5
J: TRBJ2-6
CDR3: ASSYAESGANVLT

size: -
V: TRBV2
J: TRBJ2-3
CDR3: ASIPSGMSDTQY

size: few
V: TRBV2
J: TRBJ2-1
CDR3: ASSEREGHNEQF

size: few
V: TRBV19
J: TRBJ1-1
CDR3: ASSLRDRILNTEAF

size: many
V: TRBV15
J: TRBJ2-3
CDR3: ATSREFRGGSDTQY

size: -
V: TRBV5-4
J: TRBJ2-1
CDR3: ASSLLVHEQF

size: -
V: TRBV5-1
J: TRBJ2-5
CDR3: ASSLAGTGEETQY

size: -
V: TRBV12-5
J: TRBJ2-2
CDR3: ASGSLSGELF

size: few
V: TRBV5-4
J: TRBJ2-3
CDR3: ASRMLAGELTDTQY

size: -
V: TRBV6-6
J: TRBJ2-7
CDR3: ASRGTRIYEQY

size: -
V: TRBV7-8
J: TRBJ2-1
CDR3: ASSLSSGGSYNEQF

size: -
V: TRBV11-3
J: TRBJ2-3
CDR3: ASSNRGQSDTQY

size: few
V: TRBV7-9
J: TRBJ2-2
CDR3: ASSRETGELF

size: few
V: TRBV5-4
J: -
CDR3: ASSLAVSRRGSYEQY

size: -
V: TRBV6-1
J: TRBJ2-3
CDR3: ASSELVTYTDTQY

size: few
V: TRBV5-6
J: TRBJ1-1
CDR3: ASSFVDRRNTEAF

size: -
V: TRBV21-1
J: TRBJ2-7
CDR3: ASIPKEGYPEY

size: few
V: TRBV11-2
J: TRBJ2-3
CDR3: ASSPFRVTDTQY